This T cell receptor beta chain was observed in a study of blood T cell repertoires in COVID-19. Looking at the study overall: The origin of the acute and convalescent COVID-19 samples was the United States, Italy and Spain. Sources were T cells, B-cell-depleted T cells, or PBMCs; the material itself was cDNA or gDNA.

Germline trimming cut 4 bases from V and 6 bases from J; bases unmatched to any gene: 4. CDR3 length: 13 amino acids. Germline CDR1 and CDR2: MDHEN and SYDVKM. In the original processing: Nucleated cell counts were estimated from reference gene primer amplification. Here immunoSEQ multiplex PCR was the method, and the copy in TCRdb shows in-frame clones only, minus some. For V, J and clone size, that table is used; D and trimming come from the DNA. The sample lists 70,000 to 90,000 clones; around 74% were seen once. The sequence was obtained from a human donor with acute or convalescent COVID-19. The donor label of this sample is uncertain. The source material was peripheral blood. This chain connects TRBV28 to TRBJ2-3; 7 bases are shared with TRBD2. This CDR3 is CASSWGGIDTQYF. The CDR3 DNA sequence: TGTGCCAGCAGTTGGGGGGGGATCGATACGCAGTATTTT.